The 13 T cell receptor beta chains reported below all come from one sample, sequenced in a study of blood T cell repertoires in COVID-19. Clones were sequenced by immunoSEQ multiplex PCR, and TCRdb holds only the in-frame ones, with some missing. The repertoire includes nearly 25,000 clones, about four fifths of them detected once, and approximately 7% sits in the top ten. The source material was peripheral blood. These receptors all come from a man aged 45 to 65 with COVID-19, enrolled during active disease.

The chain links TRBV24-1 to TRBJ2-3; 13 nucleotides align to TRBD2. The germline V gene encodes CDR1 KGHDR and CDR2 SFDVKD. Trimming removed 4 bases from V and 4 bases from J; junction bases left unmatched: 7. CDR3 size: 17 residues. CDR3 DNA sequence: TGTGCCACCAGTGAAACTAGCGGGAGGGCCGGGGCAGATACGCAGTATTTT. Translated: CATSETSGRAGADTQYF.

This clone appeared a few times. The V call is TRBV28, the J call TRBJ1-3, with D unresolved. V lost 6 bases, J lost 0 bases, and 6 bases lay in between. Germline V gene sequence: CDR1 MDHEN, CDR2 SYDVKM. This CDR3 has 13 amino acids. CDR3 sequence reads: CASREASGNTIYF. The CDR3 DNA sequence: TGTGCCAGCAGGGAGGCCTCTGGAAACACCATATATTTT.

Only one count was recorded for this clone. Here the CDR3 reads CASSFPLGGNEQFF. The CDR3 nucleotides are TGTGCCAGCAGTTTCCCCCTAGGCGGCAATGAGCAGTTCTTC. The V gene is TRBV28, the J gene TRBJ2-1; no definite D call. Germline CDR1 is MDHEN and CDR2 is SYDVKM. The CDR3 is made up of 14 amino acids. V was trimmed by 3 bases and J by 6 bases, leaving 12 bases between them.

This clone was picked up a small number of times. V and J are TRBV5-1 and TRBJ1-2; D possibly corresponds to TRBD1 (5 bases). The CDR3 runs to 16 residues. Germline lookup yields CDR1 SGHRS and CDR2 YFSETQ. V lost 6 bases and J lost 6, with 24 bases in between. The CDR3 DNA is TGCGCCAGCAAGGGGCAGGCTCGACTCGCATCGGATGGCTACACCTTC. It codes for CASKGQARLASDGYTF.

The CDR3 DNA sequence: TGTGCCAGCAGTTTTCAGACTAGTTGGCCGTTAAACATTCAGTACTTC. It codes for CASSFQTSWPLNIQYF. The gene calls are TRBV28 and TRBJ2-4; maybe TRBD2 (6 bases). The CDR3 spans 16 residues. V lost 3 bases and J 6 bases, leaving 18 bases between the germline ends. Germline V gives CDR1 MDHEN, CDR2 SYDVKM. Full variable domain (missing parts from reference TRBV28 and TRBJ2-4): DVKVTQSSRYLVKRTGEKVFLECVQDMDHENMFWYRQDPGLGLRLIYFSYDVKMKEKGDIPEGYSVSREKKERFSLILESASTNQTSMYLCASSFQTSWPLNIQYFGAGTRLSVL.

This rearrangement joins TRBV5-1 to TRBJ1-4; 10 nucleotides align to TRBD1. Germline trimming cut 3 bases from V and 5 bases from J; bases unmatched to any gene: 1. There are 14 residues in the CDR3. CDR1 SGHRS and CDR2 YFSETQ come from the germline V gene. CDR3 nucleotide sequence: TGCGCCAGCAGCTGGACAGGGGGGAATGAAAAACTGTTTTTT. Translated, it gives CASSWTGGNEKLFF.

The CDR3 loop is CASADRGRGNTIYF. CDR3 bases: TGTGCCAGCGCCGACAGGGGCCGGGGAAACACCATATATTTT. The rearrangement links TRBV2 to TRBJ1-3; 8 bases match TRBD1. CDR3 length: 14 residues. Germline-derived CDR1 and CDR2 are SNHLY and FYNNEI. After removal of 8 bases from V and 4 bases from J, the junction contained 7 bases not matched to a gene.

The rearrangement uses TRBV11-3 and TRBJ1-2; 7 nucleotides match TRBD1. The CDR3 loop spans 12 amino acids. J gave up 6 bases and V 3 bases, and 1 base lay outside the gene matches. CDR1 is SGHNT, CDR2 YENEEA, per germline. The CDR3 DNA is TGTGCCAGCAGCTTTACAGGGGATGGCTACACCTTC. Its translation: CASSFTGDGYTF. The whole variable domain, remainder taken from reference TRBV11-3 and TRBJ1-2, is EAGVVQSPRYKIIEKKQPVAFWCNPISGHNTLYWYLQNLGQGPELLIRYENEEAVDDSQLPKDRFSAERLKGVDSTLKIQPAELGDSAVYLCASSFTGDGYTFGSGTRLTVV.

The chain is built from TRBV3-1 (or the pseudogene TRBV3-2) and TRBJ1-1; 7 bases fit TRBD1. V gave up 2 bases and J gave up 1 base; unmatched junction bases: 4. CDR3 size: 15 residues. In germline, CDR1 is LGHDT, CDR2 YNNKEL (reference sequence). CDR3 coding DNA: TGTGCCAGCAGCCAACCCGGGACAGCGAACACTGAAGCTTTCTTT. It yields the protein CASSQPGTANTEAFF.

V usage is TRBV28 and J usage is TRBJ1-1, with unresolved D. CDR3 length: 15 residues. With 3 bases removed from V and 2 bases from J, the gap between germline ends came to 13 bases. Germline V CDR1 and CDR2: MDHEN, SYDVKM. The CDR3 loop reads CASSFWQSFNTEAFF. The CDR3 DNA reads as TGTGCCAGCAGTTTTTGGCAGTCTTTCAACACTGAAGCTTTCTTT. Full variable domain (remainder filled in from reference TRBV28 and TRBJ1-1): DVKVTQSSRYLVKRTGEKVFLECVQDMDHENMFWYRQDPGLGLRLIYFSYDVKMKEKGDIPEGYSVSREKKERFSLILESASTNQTSMYLCASSFWQSFNTEAFFGQGTRLTVV.

The rearrangement joins TRBV6-5 to TRBJ2-5, with TRBD2 matching 10 bases. The CDR3 spans 14 residues. Germline CDR1 MNHEY, CDR2 SVGAGI. Germline trimming cut 6 bases from V and 2 bases from J; bases unmatched to any gene: 3. The CDR3 coding sequence is TGTGCCAGCAGCTGGACTAGCGGACAAGAGACCCAGTACTTC. Amino acid sequence: CASSWTSGQETQYF.

The chain couples TRBV5-1 to TRBJ2-1; the D is unclear. The V gene lost 4 bases and the J gene lost 8 bases, with 10 bases spanning the gap. CDR1 is SGHRS and CDR2 is YFSETQ in the germline V gene. The CDR3 has 12 amino acids. Here the CDR3 reads CASSPPYDEQFF. DNA for the CDR3: TGCGCCAGCAGCCCCCCCTATGATGAGCAGTTCTTC.

J is TRBJ2-1 and V is TRBV29-1; 8 bases are a match to TRBD2. Germline V gene data show CDR1 as SQVTM and CDR2 as ANQGSEA. The ends lost 7 bases at V and 0 bases at J; junction bases unmatched: 5. This CDR3 comprises 14 residues. CDR3 loop: CSATGTSSYNEQFF. As DNA, the CDR3 is TGCAGCGCGACCGGGACTAGCTCCTACAATGAGCAGTTCTTC.